The 25 T cell receptor beta chains presented below share a single source sample, sequenced in a study of radiotherapy plus CTLA-4 blockade in lung cancer (dated by TCRdb to 2016 to 2019). Library generation was performed with the immunoSEQ multiplex PCR assay. Sourced from immuneACCESS, this table was stored by TCRdb with only in-frame sequences that have V and J called. A share of the clones is absent; for the studies checked, an unresolved V gene accounts for under half, and the remainder has no known explanation. Across this sample there are tens of thousands of clones, with less than 80% seen only once. The top ten clonotypes cover roughly 17% of the sample. The sequences come from peripheral blood, collected from a patient treated with radiotherapy plus ipilimumab. The receptors were gathered from a human donor with non-small cell lung cancer who had a complete response to radiotherapy plus ipilimumab.

This clone is a singleton in its sample. The chain recombines TRBV2 with TRBJ2-7, with 8 bases matching TRBD1. CDR1 is SNHLY, CDR2 FYNNEI, per germline. With 9 bases clipped from V and 6 bases from J, the junction kept 7 bases outside the gene matches. The CDR3 extends over 12 amino acids. The CDR3 DNA reads TGTGCCAGTGGACAGGGCATCAGCGAGCAGTACTTC. Protein product: CASGQGISEQYF.

The chain links TRBV5-1 to TRBJ2-1; a possible D gene is TRBD2 (5 bases). Germline assignment: CDR1 SGHRS and CDR2 YFSETQ. The CDR3 sequence is 14 residues long. V was shortened by 9 bases and J by 0 bases, with 13 bases between the two germline ends. Here the CDR3 DNA reads TGCGCCACCCGAGCGGATAGCTCCTACAATGAGCAGTTCTTC. Encoded protein: CATRADSSYNEQFF.

The V gene is TRBV19, the J gene TRBJ2-5; 8 positions agree with TRBD1. Trimming at V came to 5 bases and at J to 5 bases, leaving 7 bases not matched to a gene. Germline V gives CDR1 LNHDA, CDR2 SQIVND (reference sequence). The CDR3 length is 14 residues. Here the CDR3 reads CASSFGDRRETQYF. The CDR3 DNA reads as TGTGCCAGTAGTTTTGGGGACAGGAGGGAGACCCAGTACTTC.

This clone came up a few times. The chain employs TRBV28 and TRBJ1-1, with D perhaps TRBD1 (6 bases). The CDR3 has 11 amino acids. Germline CDR1 reads MDHEN; CDR2 reads SYDVKM. V was trimmed by 7 bases and J by 8 bases, leaving 11 bases between them. CDR3 loop: CASIFQGEAFF. Here the CDR3 DNA reads TGTGCCAGCATCTTCCAGGGGGAAGCTTTCTTT.

The chain has TRBV19 and TRBJ1-4, with D unclear. Trimming took 5 bases from V and 3 from J, leaving 7 bases between them. CDR1 and CDR2 (germline): LNHDA, SQIVND (reference sequence). CDR3 length: 13 amino acids. The CDR3 loop reads CASSGVANEKLFF. Written as DNA, the CDR3 is TGTGCCAGTAGTGGAGTCGCTAATGAAAAACTGTTTTTT. The complete variable domain, with remaining parts taken from reference TRBV19 and TRBJ1-4, reads DGGITQSPKYLFRKEGQNVTLSCEQNLNHDAMYWYRQDPGQGLRLIYYSQIVNDFQKGDIAEGYSVSREKKESFPLTVTSAQKNPTAFYLCASSGVANEKLFFGSGTQLSVL.

This clone was counted a few times. The chain recombines TRBV12-5 with TRBJ2-1; no clear D gene. The V gene's germline CDR1 is LGHNT and CDR2 FRNRAP. Deletions cut 7 bases from V and 5 bases from J, with 9 bases between. This CDR3 has 12 residues. CDR3 coding DNA: TGTGCTAGTGTGCCACAGAACAATGAGCAGTTCTTC. Amino acids: CASVPQNNEQFF.

The CDR3 DNA follows: TGTGCCAGCAGCGTAGCTGCGGGAGGGTACACCGGGGAGCTGTTTTTT. Amino acids: CASSVAAGGYTGELFF. The V call is TRBV9, the J call TRBJ2-2; 9 bases fit TRBD2. With V trimmed by 0 bases and J by 3 bases, 3 bases remained unmatched. CDR1 is SGDLS and CDR2 is YYNGEE in the germline V gene. This CDR3 contains 16 residues.

The chain employs TRBV5-6 and TRBJ1-4; D not certain. Between the trimmed V and J ends, which lost 3 bases and 8 bases, there was a span of 17 bases. The germline gives CDR1 SGHDT, CDR2 YYEEEE. This CDR3 spans 15 amino acids. As DNA, the CDR3 is TGTGCCAGCAGCTGGCTGAGCGGCATTGAAGAAAAACTGTTTTTT. It is translated as CASSWLSGIEEKLFF.

The CDR3 DNA follows: TGTGCCAGCAGCTTAGAGGGCGGGGGTTATCAGCCCCAGCATTTT. Protein product: CASSLEGGGYQPQHF. The chain couples TRBV11-2 to TRBJ1-5; the D gene is possibly TRBD1 (5 bases). This CDR3 has 15 amino acids. Germline V gene lookup returns CDR1 SGHAT and CDR2 FQNNGV. V was trimmed by 0 bases and J by 5 bases, leaving 11 bases between them.

The V and J genes are TRBV11-3 and TRBJ2-3, with D maybe TRBD1 (5 bases). The CDR3 extends over 12 amino acids. The germline V and J ends were trimmed by 6 bases and 5 bases, with 9 bases remaining between them. Germline CDR1 reads SGHNT; CDR2 reads YENEEA. This CDR3 is CASRGRGDTQYF. CDR3 nucleotides: TGTGCCAGCAGGGGGCGCGGAGATACGCAGTATTTT.

The chain carries TRBV2 and TRBJ1-5, with 9 bases matching TRBD1. The CDR3 is 14 amino acids. J gave up 6 bases and V 5 bases, and 5 bases lay outside the gene matches. The germline V gene has CDR1 SNHLY and CDR2 FYNNEI. The CDR3 protein is CASSLQGAGQPQHF. DNA for the CDR3: TGTGCCAGCAGTTTACAGGGGGCTGGTCAGCCCCAGCATTTT.

The chain has TRBV30 and TRBJ1-5, with TRBD1 as a possible D gene (5 bases). The germline gives CDR1 GTSNPN, CDR2 SVGIG (reference sequence). V shed 5 bases and J shed 0 bases, with 8 bases lying between them. The CDR3 length is 13 residues. The CDR3 is CAWQDSSNQPQHF. Written as DNA, the CDR3 is TGTGCCTGGCAAGACAGTAGCAATCAGCCCCAGCATTTT.

The genes are TRBV28 and TRBJ1-5, with D possibly matching TRBD1 (5 bases). Germline CDR1 reads MDHEN; CDR2 reads SYDVKM. The CDR3 has 14 residues. Trimming left V 4 bases short and J 1 base short, with 8 bases between. Here the CDR3 reads CASSYGGSNQPQHF. Here the CDR3 DNA reads TGTGCCAGCAGTTACGGGGGGAGCAATCAGCCCCAGCATTTT.

This rearrangement joins TRBV27 to TRBJ2-2, with 11 positions matching TRBD2. With V trimmed by 6 bases and J by 0 bases, 9 bases remained unmatched. Germline CDR1 is MNHEY and CDR2 is SMNVEV (reference sequence). This CDR3 spans 18 amino acids. DNA of the CDR3: TGTGCCAGCAGCCGATTTAGCGGGAGGGTCGCGAACACCGGGGAGCTGTTTTTT. Amino acid sequence: CASSRFSGRVANTGELFF.

The chain recombines TRBV27 with TRBJ2-2; 7 bases agree with TRBD1. J lost 4 bases, V lost 0 bases, and 5 bases had no gene match. The CDR3 totals 16 residues. Germline V gives CDR1 MNHEY, CDR2 SMNVEV (reference sequence). The CDR3 nucleotides are TGTGCCAGCAGTTTATCATCGACAGGGCCCACCGGGGAGCTGTTTTTT. It translates to CASSLSSTGPTGELFF.

The chain carries TRBV30 and TRBJ1-1, with a possible D match to TRBD1 (6 bases). Trimming took off 2 bases at V and 7 bases at J, with 8 bases between the two ends. The CDR3 loop spans 11 amino acids. CDR1 is GTSNPN and CDR2 is SVGIG in the germline V gene (reference sequence). CDR3 region: CAWSSQGEAFF. DNA for the CDR3: TGTGCCTGGAGTTCACAGGGTGAAGCTTTCTTT. The full variable domain, in which reference TRBV30 and TRBJ1-1 provide the parts outside the CDR3, is SQTIHQWPATLVQPVGSPLSLECTVEGTSNPNLYWYRQAAGRGLQLLFYSVGIGQISSEVPQNLSASRPQDRQFILSSKKLLLSDSGFYLCAWSSQGEAFFGQGTRLTVV.

The V and J genes are TRBV5-1 and TRBJ2-2; possibly TRBD2 for D (6 bases). The CDR3 covers 15 residues. CDR1 and CDR2 (germline): SGHRS, YFSETQ. V was cut by 4 bases and J by 5 bases, with 15 bases left in between. The DNA of the CDR3 is TGCGCCAGCAGCGAAGGAGGGAGAGGTACCGGGGAGCTGTTTTTT. It specifies CASSEGGRGTGELFF.

The V and J genes are TRBV18 and TRBJ2-5; D is possibly TRBD2 (7 bases). The CDR3 extends over 17 amino acids. CDR1 and CDR2 (germline): KGHSH, LQKENI. The V end lost 5 bases, the J end lost 2 bases, and 21 bases lay between the germline ends. This CDR3 is CASSATWGGSIQETQYF. CDR3 nucleotide sequence: TGTGCCAGCTCAGCGACGTGGGGGGGCAGCATACAAGAGACCCAGTACTTC.

This clone was observed once. J is TRBJ2-5 and V is TRBV19, with TRBD1 matching 10 bases. Trimming at V came to 1 base and at J to 5 bases, leaving 7 bases not matched to a gene. This CDR3 is 16 amino acids long. Germline V gives CDR1 LNHDA, CDR2 SQIVND (reference sequence). In DNA form, the CDR3 reads TGTGCCAGTAGTATAGGGGGACAGGGGTCTAAGGAGACCCAGTACTTC. This gives the protein CASSIGGQGSKETQYF.

This rearrangement joins TRBV5-1 to TRBJ2-1; 9 nucleotides align to TRBD2. CDR1 and CDR2 (germline): SGHRS, YFSETQ. With V trimmed by 4 bases and J by 8 bases, 10 bases remained unmatched. This CDR3 is 15 amino acids long. In nucleotides, the CDR3 is TGCGCCAGCAGCCCGGGACTAGCAATTAGTTATGAGCAGTTCTTC. It is translated as CASSPGLAISYEQFF.

The chain combines TRBV9 with TRBJ2-5; D is possibly TRBD1 (8 bases). The J call may be in error: the DNA end matches TRBJ2-7 better. This CDR3 comprises 14 residues. CDR1 and CDR2 from the germline V gene are SGDLS and YYNGEE. CDR3 coding DNA: TGTGCCAGCAGCACAGGGGGGGCCTTGGTCGAGCAGTACTTC. It specifies CASSTGGALVEQYF.

V usage is TRBV5-8 and J usage is TRBJ1-3, with TRBD1 matching over 11 bases. V dropped 4 bases and J dropped 7; count of bases not matched to a gene: 4. Germline CDR1 is SGHTS and CDR2 is YDEGEE. CDR3 length equals 14 residues. The CDR3 bases are TGTGCCAGCAGCAGGACAGGGGGCAGGAACACCATATATTTT. It translates to CASSRTGGRNTIYF.

This chain uses TRBV27 with TRBJ1-2; weak D call: TRBD1 (6 bases). The V gene's germline CDR1 is MNHEY and CDR2 SMNVEV (reference sequence). Trimming removed 3 bases from V and 4 bases from J, with 9 bases in between. CDR3 length equals 13 residues. CDR3 residues: CASSFQQGYGYTF. CDR3 in DNA: TGTGCCAGCAGTTTTCAACAGGGCTATGGCTACACCTTC.

The V and J genes are TRBV19 and TRBJ1-5, with a weak D call TRBD1 (6 bases). V was shortened by 4 bases and J by 0 bases, with 13 bases between the two germline ends. The CDR3 consists of 16 residues. The V gene's germline CDR1 is LNHDA and CDR2 SQIVND (reference sequence). The CDR3 protein is CASSKPWTVSNQPQHF. CDR3 DNA sequence: TGTGCCAGTAGTAAACCTTGGACAGTTAGCAATCAGCCCCAGCATTTT.

The gene calls are TRBV5-6 and TRBJ2-1; D perhaps matches TRBD2 (6 bases). V dropped 2 bases and J dropped 8 bases, with 17 bases sitting between them. Germline V gene lookup returns CDR1 SGHDT and CDR2 YYEEEE. This CDR3 contains 15 residues. The chain's CDR3 is CASSLPGPWRDEQFF. DNA for the CDR3: TGTGCCAGCAGCTTACCGGGACCTTGGAGGGATGAGCAGTTCTTC.